This TCR beta chain was captured by sequencing in a study of identifying expanded T cells in peripheral blood. The CDR3 extends over 14 amino acids. Germline V lookup: CDR1 MNHNS, CDR2 SASEGT. V shed 4 bases and J 4 bases; nucleotides not matched to a gene: 4. The repertoire was sequenced with immunoSEQ multiplex PCR; TCRdb's copy has only in-frame clones and lacks some. Among around 95,000 clones, over 80% were seen once, and the ten largest hold around 5%. Collection occurred without any documented infections or immune events in donors. This TCR came from a person aged 18 to 75 in good health. The specimen was blood. The chain carries TRBV6-1 and TRBJ1-2, with TRBD1 matching 9 bases. CDR3 loop: CASSVTGGGYGYTF. The CDR3, as DNA: TGTGCCAGCAGTGTTACAGGGGGCGGCTATGGCTACACCTTC.